The 18 T cell receptor beta chains below were found in one sample sequenced in a study of shared clonotypes between healthy human individuals. Assay used: immunoSEQ multiplex PCR; TCRdb lists only in-frame clones, some missing. The table lists 2 million to 3 million clones, over 85% of them singletons, with roughly 0.39% in the top ten. Sequenced input: naive CD4+ T cells from PBMCs. The subset: CD45RA+ positively selected. The receptors shown here come from a young man in good health. Some clones in this sample may be carry-over from other donors' samples.

J is TRBJ1-2 and V is TRBV4-1; a weak D match, TRBD1 (6 bases). Germline V gene sequence: CDR1 MGHRA, CDR2 YSYEKL. V was trimmed by 1 base and J by 5 bases, leaving 29 bases between them. The CDR3 contains 20 residues. CDR3 protein: CASSQGEVGGGRGGVYGYTF. The CDR3 nucleotides read TGCGCCAGCAGCCAAGGGGAGGTCGGAGGGGGGCGCGGCGGAGTATATGGCTACACCTTC.

The chain uses TRBV18 and TRBJ2-7; 12 bases are a match to TRBD2. Unmatched junction bases numbered 7, after V lost 4 bases and J lost 6 bases. The CDR3 length is 15 residues. Germline CDR1 KGHSH, CDR2 LQKENI. The chain's CDR3 is CASSQRLAGASEQYF. The CDR3 DNA reads TGTGCCAGCTCACAAAGACTAGCGGGAGCGTCCGAGCAGTACTTC.

V gene TRBV30 combines with J gene TRBJ1-1, with D maybe TRBD1 (6 bases). The length of the CDR3 is 13 residues. CDR1 and CDR2 (germline): GTSNPN, SVGIG (reference sequence). V lost 6 bases and J 5 bases, leaving 16 bases between the germline ends. DNA for the CDR3: TGTGCCTGTCGCCGGGGGGGCAGGACTGAAGCTTTCTTT. Encoded protein: CACRRGGRTEAFF.

CDR3 sequence: CASSRSLGQGAYEQYF. CDR3 nucleotides: TGCGCCAGCAGCCGGTCCTTGGGGCAGGGGGCCTACGAGCAGTACTTC. This chain connects TRBV4-1 to TRBJ2-7; TRBD1 matches 7 bases. V lost 4 bases to trimming and J lost 2 bases; unmatched junction nucleotides: 11. Germline V lookup: CDR1 MGHRA, CDR2 YSYEKL. This CDR3 is 16 amino acids long.

The V gene is TRBV28, the J gene TRBJ1-4, with 10 bases that match TRBD1. Unmatched junction bases numbered 7, after V lost 6 bases and J lost 6 bases. The CDR3 totals 15 residues. Germline V gene sequence: CDR1 MDHEN, CDR2 SYDVKM. The DNA for the CDR3 is TGTGCCAGCAGCCTATCGACAGGGGGCTATGAAAAACTGTTTTTT. It translates to CASSLSTGGYEKLFF.

This clone came up once. Other nucleotide sequences in the sample specify the same CDR3. This sequence joins TRBV9 and TRBJ2-5; D may match TRBD1 or TRBD2 (5 bases each). Per the germline V gene, CDR1 is SGDLS and CDR2 is YYNGEE. Trimming stripped 2 bases from V and 4 bases from J, with 9 bases between. The CDR3 length is 13 residues. The CDR3 loop reads CASSVGVGETQYF. CDR3 sequence (DNA): TGTGCCAGCAGCGTGGGGGTCGGAGAGACCCAGTACTTC.

The chain combines TRBV6-1 with TRBJ2-1; TRBD1 might be the D (6 bases). This CDR3 is 16 amino acids long. Germline V CDR1 and CDR2: MNHNS, SASEGT. The V end was cut by 2 bases, the J end by 8 bases, with 19 bases between. The CDR3 DNA follows: TGTGCCAGCAGTGAAAGCGCAGGGGATGATTTCTATGAGCAGTTCTTC. The encoded protein is CASSESAGDDFYEQFF.

The chain employs TRBV10-3 and TRBJ1-6; TRBD1 is a possible D gene (6 bases). Germline loops: CDR1 ENHRY, CDR2 SYGVKD. Trimming shortened V by 10 bases and J by 8 bases, and 15 bases separated the two germline ends. The length of the CDR3 is 13 residues. The CDR3 loop reads CATTGPGDSPLHF. The CDR3 bases are TGTGCCACTACCGGGCCAGGGGATTCACCCCTCCACTTT.

This sequence joins TRBV19 and TRBJ2-3; D is possibly TRBD2 (6 bases). The CDR3 contains 17 residues. CDR1 is LNHDA, CDR2 SQIVND, per germline (reference sequence). V was clipped by 3 bases and J by 0 bases, with 16 bases between them. CDR3 coding DNA: TGTGCCAGTAGTATCAAGGGCTGGCGGGGCAGCACAGATACGCAGTATTTT. Its translation: CASSIKGWRGSTDTQYF.

The chain couples TRBV18 to TRBJ1-5; 8 nucleotides agree with TRBD1. Germline V gene lookup returns CDR1 KGHSH and CDR2 LQKENI. The J segment lost 3 bases and the V segment lost 6 bases, leaving 13 bases of the junction unmatched. There are 17 residues in the CDR3. The chain's CDR3 is CASSSNRDRPNNQPQHF. The CDR3 DNA follows: TGTGCCAGCTCTTCAAATCGGGACAGGCCTAACAATCAGCCCCAGCATTTT.

The gene calls are TRBV2 and TRBJ2-3; D ambiguous. Germline V gene data show CDR1 as SNHLY and CDR2 as FYNNEI. Trimming pared 8 bases from V and 4 bases from J, leaving 7 bases between. CDR3 length: 11 amino acids. CDR3 amino acids: CASRSADTQYF. The CDR3 DNA reads TGTGCCAGCCGGAGCGCAGATACGCAGTATTTT.

The chain couples TRBV4-2 to TRBJ2-1, with 7 bases aligning to TRBD2. This CDR3 region has 15 residues. CDR1 and CDR2 (germline): LGHNA, YNFKEQ. V shed 1 base and J 5 bases; nucleotides not matched to a gene: 5. The chain's CDR3 is CASSQGGEGHNEQFF. In DNA, the CDR3 is TGTGCCAGCAGCCAAGGAGGGGAGGGTCACAATGAGCAGTTCTTC.

J is TRBJ2-3 and V is TRBV11-3; D gene uncertain. V dropped 4 bases and J dropped 3 bases, with 8 bases sitting between them. This CDR3 has 13 amino acids. CDR1 and CDR2 (germline): SGHNT, YENEEA. The DNA of the CDR3 is TGTGCCAGCAGCTCTACTTGGACAGATACGCAGTATTTT. It specifies CASSSTWTDTQYF.

The chain joins TRBV5-1 to TRBJ2-2; D is perhaps TRBD2 (5 bases). The CDR3 covers 15 residues. Germline loops: CDR1 SGHRS, CDR2 YFSETQ. The V gene lost 4 bases and the J gene lost 1 base, with 11 bases spanning the gap. This chain's CDR3 is CASSVGRENTGELFF. The CDR3 bases are TGCGCCAGCAGCGTTGGACGGGAGAACACCGGGGAGCTGTTTTTT.

V is TRBV6-1 and J is TRBJ2-5, with unresolved D. The CDR3 contains 15 residues. From germline, CDR1 is MNHNS and CDR2 SASEGT. V dropped 7 bases and J dropped 1 base, with 16 bases sitting between them. CDR3 loop: CASMRRQRTQETQYF. In DNA form, the CDR3 reads TGTGCCAGCATGAGAAGACAACGAACCCAAGAGACCCAGTACTTC.

V and J are TRBV28 and TRBJ2-2, with D possibly being TRBD1 or TRBD2 (5 bases each). This CDR3 region has 16 residues. Deletions cut 5 bases from V and 7 bases from J, with 20 bases between. From germline, CDR1 is MDHEN and CDR2 SYDVKM. The CDR3 spells CASSPPTGPRGGELFF. The CDR3 DNA follows: TGTGCCAGCAGTCCCCCCACGGGACCGCGCGGCGGGGAGCTGTTTTTT.

On this clone itself: The same CDR3 is also encoded by other DNA sequences in this sample. The genes are TRBV5-1 and TRBJ1-5; D is undetermined. Germline V lookup: CDR1 SGHRS, CDR2 YFSETQ. This CDR3 region has 15 residues. With 2 bases removed from V and 1 base from J, the gap between germline ends came to 10 bases. This CDR3 reads CASSLTTGSNQPQHF. The CDR3 coding sequence is TGCGCCAGCAGCTTAACTACGGGCAGCAATCAGCCCCAGCATTTT. Full variable domain (remainder filled in from reference TRBV5-1 and TRBJ1-5): KAGVTQTPRYLIKTRGQQVTLSCSPISGHRSVSWYQQTPGQGLQFLFEYFSETQRNKGNFPGRFSGRQFSNSRSEMNVSTLELGDSALYLCASSLTTGSNQPQHFGDGTRLSIL.

The rearrangement links TRBV4-2 to TRBJ2-7; D is unclear. There are 12 residues in the CDR3. The germline V gene has CDR1 LGHNA and CDR2 YNFKEQ. Trimming stripped 0 bases from V and 6 bases from J, with 6 bases between. CDR3 coding DNA: TGTGCCAGCAGCCAAGAAGTCGGCGAGCAGTACTTC. Translated, it gives CASSQEVGEQYF.